The entry below describes one T cell receptor beta chain. This sample was included in a study of blood T cell repertoires in COVID-19. Study overall: PBMCs, B-cell-depleted T cells, or T cells were the source of the cDNA or gDNA that made up the material.

Libraries were prepared by immunoSEQ multiplex PCR; TCRdb keeps only in-frame clonotypes and omits some of them. Of 40,000 or so clones listed, under 90% are singletons. CDR3 size: 13 residues. V shed 4 bases and J shed 3 bases, with 6 bases lying between them. CDR1 is MNHEY, CDR2 SVGAGI, per germline. Specimen: peripheral blood. The chain combines TRBV6-5 with TRBJ1-4; D is undetermined. This TCR was recovered from a human donor in a cohort sampled during active COVID-19. In DNA form, the CDR3 reads TGTGCCAGCAGTTCTCCGGCTAATGAAAAACTGTTTTTT. This sequence encodes CASSSPANEKLFF.